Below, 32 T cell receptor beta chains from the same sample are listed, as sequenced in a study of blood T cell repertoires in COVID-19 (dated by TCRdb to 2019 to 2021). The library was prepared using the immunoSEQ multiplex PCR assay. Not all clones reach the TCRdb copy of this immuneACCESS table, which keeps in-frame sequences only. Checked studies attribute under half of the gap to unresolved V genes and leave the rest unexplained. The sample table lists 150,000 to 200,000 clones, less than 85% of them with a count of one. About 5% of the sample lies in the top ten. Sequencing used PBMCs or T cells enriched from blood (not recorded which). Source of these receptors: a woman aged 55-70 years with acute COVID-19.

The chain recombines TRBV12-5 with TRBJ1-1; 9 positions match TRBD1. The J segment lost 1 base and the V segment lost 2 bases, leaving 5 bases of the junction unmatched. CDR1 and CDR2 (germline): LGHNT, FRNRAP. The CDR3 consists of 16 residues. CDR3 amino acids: CASGLNTGGKNTEAFF. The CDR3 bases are TGTGCTAGTGGTTTGAACACAGGGGGCAAGAACACTGAAGCTTTCTTT.

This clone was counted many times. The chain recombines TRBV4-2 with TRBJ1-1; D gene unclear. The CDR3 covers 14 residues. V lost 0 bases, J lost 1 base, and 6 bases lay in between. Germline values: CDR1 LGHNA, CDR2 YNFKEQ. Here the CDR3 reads CASSQDGGNTEAFF. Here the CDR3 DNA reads TGTGCCAGCAGCCAAGATGGCGGGAACACTGAAGCTTTCTTT.

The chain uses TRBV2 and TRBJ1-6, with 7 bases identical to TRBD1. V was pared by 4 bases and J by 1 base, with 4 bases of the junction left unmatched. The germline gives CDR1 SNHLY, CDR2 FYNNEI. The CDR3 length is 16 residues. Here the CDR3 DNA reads TGTGCCAGCAGTGGGTCAGGGGGGTCCTATAATTCACCCCTCCACTTT. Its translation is CASSGSGGSYNSPLHF.

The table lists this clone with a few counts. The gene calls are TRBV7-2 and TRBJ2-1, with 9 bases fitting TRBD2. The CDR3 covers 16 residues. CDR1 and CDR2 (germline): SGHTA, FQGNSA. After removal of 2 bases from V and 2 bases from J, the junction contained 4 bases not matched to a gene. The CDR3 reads CASSLSAGGAYNEQFF. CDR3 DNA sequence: TGTGCCAGCAGCTTATCAGCGGGGGGAGCCTACAATGAGCAGTTCTTC.

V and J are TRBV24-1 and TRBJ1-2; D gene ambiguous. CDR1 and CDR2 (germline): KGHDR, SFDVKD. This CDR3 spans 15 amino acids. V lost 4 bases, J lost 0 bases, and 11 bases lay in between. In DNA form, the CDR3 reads TGTGCCACCAGTGACGCACAAGAAGCTAACTATGGCTACACCTTC. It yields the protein CATSDAQEANYGYTF.

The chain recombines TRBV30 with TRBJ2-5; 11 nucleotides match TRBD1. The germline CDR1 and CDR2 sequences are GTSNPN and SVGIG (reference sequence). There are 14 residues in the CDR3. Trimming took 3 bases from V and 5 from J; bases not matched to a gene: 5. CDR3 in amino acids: CAWRGTGGVETQYF. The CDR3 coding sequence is TGTGCCTGGAGAGGGACAGGGGGTGTGGAGACCCAGTACTTC.

The CDR3 bases are TGTGCCAGCAGCCCCCAGGAGGGAACTAACTATGGCTACACCTTC. This encodes CASSPQEGTNYGYTF. This chain uses TRBV6-4 with TRBJ1-2; D uncertain. Germline CDR1 MRHNA, CDR2 SNTAGT. Trimming took off 6 bases at V and 0 bases at J, with 14 bases between the two ends. This CDR3 has 15 amino acids.

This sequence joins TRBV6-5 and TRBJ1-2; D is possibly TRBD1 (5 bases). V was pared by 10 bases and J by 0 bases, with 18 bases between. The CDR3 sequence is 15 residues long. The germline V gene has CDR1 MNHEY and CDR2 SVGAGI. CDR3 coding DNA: TGTGCCACCACCGACCCGCAGGGCGCTAACTATGGCTACACCTTC. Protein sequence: CATTDPQGANYGYTF.

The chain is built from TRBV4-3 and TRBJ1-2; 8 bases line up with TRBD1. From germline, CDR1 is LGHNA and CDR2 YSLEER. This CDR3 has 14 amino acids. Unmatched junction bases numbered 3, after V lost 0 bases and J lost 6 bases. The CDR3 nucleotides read TGCGCCAGCAGCCAAGAGCAGGGGGCGGATGGCTACACCTTC. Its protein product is CASSQEQGADGYTF.

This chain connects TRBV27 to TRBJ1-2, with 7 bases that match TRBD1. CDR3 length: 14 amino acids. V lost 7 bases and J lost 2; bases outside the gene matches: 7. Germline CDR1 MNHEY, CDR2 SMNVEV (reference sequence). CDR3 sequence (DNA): TGTGCCAGCAAATGGGACAGTAGGAACTATGGCTACACCTTC. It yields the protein CASKWDSRNYGYTF.

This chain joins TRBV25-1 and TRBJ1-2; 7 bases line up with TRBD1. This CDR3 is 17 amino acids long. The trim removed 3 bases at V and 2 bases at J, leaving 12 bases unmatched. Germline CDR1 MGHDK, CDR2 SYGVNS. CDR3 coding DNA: TGTGCCAGCAGTGATACAACGGGACAGTACACCAACTATGGCTACACCTTC. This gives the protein CASSDTTGQYTNYGYTF.

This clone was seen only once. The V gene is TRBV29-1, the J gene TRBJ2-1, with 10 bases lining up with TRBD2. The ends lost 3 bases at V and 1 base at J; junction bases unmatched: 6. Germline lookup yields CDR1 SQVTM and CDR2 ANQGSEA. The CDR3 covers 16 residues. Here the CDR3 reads CSVEGLAGESYNEQFF. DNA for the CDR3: TGCAGCGTTGAGGGGCTAGCGGGGGAGTCCTACAATGAGCAGTTCTTC.

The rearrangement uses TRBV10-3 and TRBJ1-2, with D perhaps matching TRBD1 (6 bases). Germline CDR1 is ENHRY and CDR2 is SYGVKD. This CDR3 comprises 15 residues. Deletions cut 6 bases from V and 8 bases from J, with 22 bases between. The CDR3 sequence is CAISQEEQGRVGYTF. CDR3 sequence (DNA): TGTGCCATCAGCCAAGAGGAGCAGGGGAGGGTAGGCTACACCTTC.

DNA of the CDR3: TGTGCCAGTACGGTTGGAAACACCATATATTTT. It encodes CASTVGNTIYF. The chain employs TRBV19 and TRBJ1-3; D unresolved. Trimming removed 7 bases at V and 3 bases at J, with 4 bases between. The CDR3 consists of 11 residues. CDR1 and CDR2 (germline): LNHDA, SQIVND (reference sequence). The full variable domain, in which reference TRBV19 and TRBJ1-3 provide the parts outside the CDR3, is DGGITQSPKYLFRKEGQNVTLSCEQNLNHDAMYWYRQDPGQGLRLIYYSQIVNDFQKGDIAEGYSVSREKKESFPLTVTSAQKNPTAFYLCASTVGNTIYFGEGSWLTVV.

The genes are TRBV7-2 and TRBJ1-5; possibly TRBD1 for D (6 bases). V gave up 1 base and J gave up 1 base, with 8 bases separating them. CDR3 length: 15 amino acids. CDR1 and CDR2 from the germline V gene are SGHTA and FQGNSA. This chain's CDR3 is CASSLGGGSNQPQHF. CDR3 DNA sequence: TGTGCCAGCAGCTTAGGGGGGGGCAGCAATCAGCCCCAGCATTTT.

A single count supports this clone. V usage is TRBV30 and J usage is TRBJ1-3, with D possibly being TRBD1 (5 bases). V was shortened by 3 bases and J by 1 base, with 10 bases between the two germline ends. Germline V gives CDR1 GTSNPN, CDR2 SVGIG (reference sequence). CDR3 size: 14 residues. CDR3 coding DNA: TGTGCCTGGAGACCAGGGTCTTCTGGAAACACCATATATTTT. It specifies CAWRPGSSGNTIYF.

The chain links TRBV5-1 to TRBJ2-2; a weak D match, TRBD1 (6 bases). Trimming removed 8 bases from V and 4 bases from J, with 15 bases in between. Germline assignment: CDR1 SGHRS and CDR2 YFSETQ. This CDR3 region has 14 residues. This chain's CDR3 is CASSGTPSTGELFF. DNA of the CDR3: TGCGCCAGTTCAGGGACACCTTCCACCGGGGAGCTGTTTTTT.

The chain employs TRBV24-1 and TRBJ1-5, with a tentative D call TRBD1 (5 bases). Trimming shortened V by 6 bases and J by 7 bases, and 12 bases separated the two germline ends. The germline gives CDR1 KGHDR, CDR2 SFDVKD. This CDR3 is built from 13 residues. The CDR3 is CATSPRDSQPQHF. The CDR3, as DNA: TGTGCCACCAGTCCTAGGGACTCCCAGCCCCAGCATTTT.

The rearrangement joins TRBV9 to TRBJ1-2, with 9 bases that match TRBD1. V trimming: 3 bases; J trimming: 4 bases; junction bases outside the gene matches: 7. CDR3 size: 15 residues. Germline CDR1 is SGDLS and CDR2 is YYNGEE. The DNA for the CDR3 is TGTGCCAGCAGCGAGACAGGGGGGCCTCTCTATGGCTACACCTTC. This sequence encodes CASSETGGPLYGYTF.

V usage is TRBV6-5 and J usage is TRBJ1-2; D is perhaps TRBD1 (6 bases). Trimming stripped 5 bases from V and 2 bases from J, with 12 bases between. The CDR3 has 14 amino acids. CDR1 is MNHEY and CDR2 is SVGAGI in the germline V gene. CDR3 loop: CASSPRGSNYGYTF. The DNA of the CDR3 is TGTGCCAGCAGTCCGAGGGGGTCCAACTATGGCTACACCTTC.

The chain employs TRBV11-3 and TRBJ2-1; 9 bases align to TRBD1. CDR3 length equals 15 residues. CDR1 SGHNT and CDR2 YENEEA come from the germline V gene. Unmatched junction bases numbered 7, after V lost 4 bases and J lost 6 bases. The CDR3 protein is CASSSWTGVGNEQFF. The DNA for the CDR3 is TGTGCCAGCAGCTCCTGGACAGGGGTAGGCAATGAGCAGTTCTTC.

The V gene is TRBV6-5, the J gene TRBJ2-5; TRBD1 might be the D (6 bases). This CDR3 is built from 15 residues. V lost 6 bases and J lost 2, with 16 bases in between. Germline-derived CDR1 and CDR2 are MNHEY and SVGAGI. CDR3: CASRSEGGIQETQYF. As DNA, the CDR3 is TGTGCCAGCAGAAGTGAAGGGGGTATACAAGAGACCCAGTACTTC.

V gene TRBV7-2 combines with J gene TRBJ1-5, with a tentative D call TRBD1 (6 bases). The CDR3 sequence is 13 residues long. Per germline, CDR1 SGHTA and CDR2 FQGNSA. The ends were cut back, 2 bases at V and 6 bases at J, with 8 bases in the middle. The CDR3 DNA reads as TGTGCCAGCAGCTTAAAAGGGGGTCAGCCCCAGCATTTT. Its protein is CASSLKGGQPQHF.

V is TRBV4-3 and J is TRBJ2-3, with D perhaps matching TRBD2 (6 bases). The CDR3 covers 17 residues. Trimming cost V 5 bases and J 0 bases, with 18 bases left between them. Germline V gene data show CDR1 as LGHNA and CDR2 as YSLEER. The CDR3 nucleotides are TGCGCCAGCAGCTCAACAGACGGTAGCGGTAGCACAGATACGCAGTATTTT. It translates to CASSSTDGSGSTDTQYF.

The CDR3 protein is CASSQARGTYGYTF. DNA of the CDR3: TGCGCCAGCAGCCAAGCGAGGGGGACCTATGGCTACACCTTC. V usage is TRBV4-3 and J usage is TRBJ1-2; weak D call: TRBD1 (6 bases). The germline gives CDR1 LGHNA, CDR2 YSLEER. V was cut by 1 base and J by 4 bases, with 10 bases left in between. This CDR3 contains 14 residues.

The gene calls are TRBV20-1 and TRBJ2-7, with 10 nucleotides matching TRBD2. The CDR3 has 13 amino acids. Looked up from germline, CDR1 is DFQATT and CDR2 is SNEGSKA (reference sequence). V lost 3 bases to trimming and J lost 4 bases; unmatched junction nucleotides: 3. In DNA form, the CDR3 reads TGCAGTGCTAGTCGTAGCGGGGGGTACGAGCAGTACGTC. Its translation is CSASRSGGYEQYV.

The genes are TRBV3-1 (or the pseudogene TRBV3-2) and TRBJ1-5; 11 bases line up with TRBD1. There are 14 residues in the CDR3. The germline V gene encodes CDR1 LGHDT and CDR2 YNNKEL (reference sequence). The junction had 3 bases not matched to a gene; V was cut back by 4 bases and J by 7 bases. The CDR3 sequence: CASSLGTGGQPQHF. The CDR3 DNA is TGTGCCAGCAGCCTAGGGACAGGGGGGCAGCCCCAGCATTTT.

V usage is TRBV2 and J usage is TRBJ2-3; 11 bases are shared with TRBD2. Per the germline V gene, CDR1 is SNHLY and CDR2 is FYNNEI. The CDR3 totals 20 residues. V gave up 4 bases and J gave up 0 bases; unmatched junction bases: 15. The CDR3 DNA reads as TGTGCCAGCAGTGTCCCAGACCCTAGCGGGAGGCGTGCTAGCACAGATACGCAGTATTTT. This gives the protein CASSVPDPSGRRASTDTQYF.

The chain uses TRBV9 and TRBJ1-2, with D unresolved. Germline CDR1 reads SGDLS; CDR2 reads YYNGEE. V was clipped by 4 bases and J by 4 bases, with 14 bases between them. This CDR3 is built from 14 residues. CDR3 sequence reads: CASSLGDTSYGYTF. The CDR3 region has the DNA TGTGCCAGCAGCCTGGGAGATACGAGCTATGGCTACACCTTC.

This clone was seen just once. This chain's CDR3 is CASSLEGAGTGTDTQYF. The CDR3 coding sequence is TGCGCCAGCAGCTTGGAGGGGGCGGGGACCGGCACAGATACGCAGTATTTT. The chain carries TRBV5-1 and TRBJ2-3; tentatively, D is TRBD1 (7 bases). Trimming cost V 0 bases and J 1 base, with 15 bases left between them. The CDR3 spans 17 residues. Germline V gives CDR1 SGHRS, CDR2 YFSETQ. Complete variable domain (other parts from reference TRBV5-1 and TRBJ2-3): KAGVTQTPRYLIKTRGQQVTLSCSPISGHRSVSWYQQTPGQGLQFLFEYFSETQRNKGNFPGRFSGRQFSNSRSEMNVSTLELGDSALYLCASSLEGAGTGTDTQYFGPGTRLTVL.

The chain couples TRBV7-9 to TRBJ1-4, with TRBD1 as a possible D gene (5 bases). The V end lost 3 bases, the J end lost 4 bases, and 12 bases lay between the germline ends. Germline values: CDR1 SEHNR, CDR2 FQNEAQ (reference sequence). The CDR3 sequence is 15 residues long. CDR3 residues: CASSFGDRHNEKLFF. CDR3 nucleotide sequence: TGTGCCAGCAGCTTTGGCGACAGACATAATGAAAAACTGTTTTTT.

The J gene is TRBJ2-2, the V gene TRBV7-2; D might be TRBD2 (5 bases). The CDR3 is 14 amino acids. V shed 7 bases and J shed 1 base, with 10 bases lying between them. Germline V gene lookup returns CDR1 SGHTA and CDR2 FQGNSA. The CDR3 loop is CASTGVGNTGELFF. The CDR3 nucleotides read TGTGCCAGCACCGGGGTAGGGAACACCGGGGAGCTGTTTTTT.